The clone carrying this TCR beta chain was picked up many times. Germline trimming cut 3 bases from V and 8 bases from J; bases unmatched to any gene: 11. The CDR3 length is 16 residues. Germline CDR1 MDHEN, CDR2 SYDVKM. The data were obtained in a study of response to subunit inactivated influenza vaccine. TCRdb redid the calling of the RT-PCR reads with MiXCR, one entry per CDR3 protein. This sample has roughly 710,000 distinct CDR3 sequences; approximately 14% occur once, and the top ten carry 6.5% to 8%. The chain uses TRBV28 and TRBJ2-3; 10 bases are a match to TRBD2. The starting material was PBMCs from blood, obtained approximately 15 days before vaccination. The origin of this receptor is a man in his fifties or sixties who received an inactivated influenza vaccine. The CDR3 region has the DNA TGTGCCAGCAGTTTTCGACCTAGCGGGAGTATGGGTACGCAGTATTTT. Amino acids: CASSFRPSGSMGTQYF.